These 20 T cell receptor beta chains came from one sample sequenced in a study of cytotoxic CD8 clonotypes in ibrutinib-treated CLL. Generated by immunoSEQ multiplex PCR, the TCRdb table keeps only in-frame clones and is missing some. The table shows about 200,000 clones, with approximately 75% occurring only once. Sequencing was performed on PBMCs, taken after 12 months of ibrutinib treatment. The receptors originated from a human donor with chronic lymphocytic leukemia.

The V and J genes are TRBV15 and TRBJ2-7; D is possibly TRBD2 (6 bases). Between the trimmed V and J ends, which lost 1 base and 4 bases, there was a span of 11 bases. The CDR3 sequence is 14 residues long. Germline assignment: CDR1 LNHNV and CDR2 YYDKDF (reference sequence). DNA of the CDR3: TGTGCCACCAGCAGAGTGCGGGGTGTGTACGAGCAGTACTTC. It specifies CATSRVRGVYEQYF. Based on the CDR3 plus reference TRBV15 and TRBJ2-7, the full variable domain is DAMVIQNPRYQVTQFGKPVTLSCSQTLNHNVMYWYQQKSSQAPKLLFHYYDKDFNNEADTPDNFQSRRPNTSFCFLDIRSPGLGDTAMYLCATSRVRGVYEQYFGPGTRLTVT.

The chain employs TRBV29-1 and TRBJ2-5; the D gene is possibly TRBD2 (5 bases). V gave up 3 bases and J gave up 5 bases, with 13 bases separating them. Germline CDR1 reads SQVTM; CDR2 reads ANQGSEA. The CDR3 loop spans 13 amino acids. This chain's CDR3 is CSVDPRGYETQYF. The CDR3 coding sequence is TGCAGCGTTGATCCTCGAGGGTACGAGACCCAGTACTTC.

The rearrangement joins TRBV7-8 to TRBJ2-1; D is ambiguous. This CDR3 has 15 residues. The germline V gene encodes CDR1 SGHVS and CDR2 FQNEAQ. Between the trimmed V and J ends, which lost 5 bases and 1 base, there was a span of 12 bases. This chain's CDR3 is CASSPTLGSYNEQFF. The CDR3 nucleotides read TGTGCCAGCAGCCCGACCTTAGGGTCCTACAATGAGCAGTTCTTC.

The V gene is TRBV7-9, the J gene TRBJ2-7, with D possibly being TRBD1 or TRBD2 (5 bases each). The CDR3 is 12 residues long. Germline V gene data show CDR1 as SEHNR and CDR2 as FQNEAQ (reference sequence). Between the trimmed V and J ends, which lost 6 bases and 4 bases, there was a span of 10 bases. CDR3 region: CASSTGLYEQYF. In nucleotides, the CDR3 is TGTGCCAGCAGTACGGGGCTGTACGAGCAGTACTTC.

This chain joins TRBV5-4 and TRBJ2-6; 11 nucleotides match TRBD1. Germline CDR1 and CDR2: SGHNT and YYREEE (reference sequence). CDR3 length: 15 residues. V shed 7 bases, J shed 0 bases, and the junction held 0 bases outside the gene matches. Here the CDR3 reads CASGTGGSGANVLTF. In nucleotides, the CDR3 is TGTGCCAGCGGGACAGGGGGCTCTGGGGCCAACGTCCTGACTTTC.

This clone is a singleton in its sample. This chain joins TRBV27 and TRBJ1-2; maybe TRBD1 (5 bases). Germline CDR1 reads MNHEY; CDR2 reads SMNVEV (reference sequence). The V gene lost 4 bases and the J gene lost 4 bases, with 10 bases spanning the gap. This CDR3 is 13 amino acids long. CDR3 sequence reads: CASSSLGPYGYTF. In DNA form, the CDR3 reads TGTGCCAGCAGTTCACTGGGGCCCTATGGCTACACCTTC.

The rearrangement uses TRBV5-1 and TRBJ2-1; perhaps TRBD2 as D (6 bases). The CDR3 runs 14 residues. Germline lookup yields CDR1 SGHRS and CDR2 YFSETQ. V gave up 5 bases and J gave up 4 bases, with 13 bases separating them. The CDR3 DNA follows: TGCGCCAGCAGTGGCGGGGCGGGTTACAATGAGCAGTTCTTC. This codes for CASSGGAGYNEQFF.

The V gene is TRBV27, the J gene TRBJ1-5; D uncertain. The germline V gene has CDR1 MNHEY and CDR2 SMNVEV (reference sequence). V was cut by 6 bases and J by 5 bases, with 17 bases left in between. This CDR3 is 15 amino acids long. CDR3 in DNA: TGTGCCAGCAGCCGAAGAGGGAGTCCGGATCAGCCCCAGCATTTT. Encoded protein: CASSRRGSPDQPQHF.

The V and J genes are TRBV14 and TRBJ2-7; 10 nucleotides line up with TRBD2. Trimming at V came to 4 bases and at J to 4 bases, leaving 10 bases not matched to a gene. The CDR3 sequence is 16 residues long. Per the germline V gene, CDR1 is SGHDN and CDR2 is FVKESK. DNA of the CDR3: TGTGCCAGCAGCCCGTCAGCGGGAGGGGGATTGTACGAGCAGTACTTC. It is translated as CASSPSAGGGLYEQYF.

The chain links TRBV28 to TRBJ2-1; 11 bases fit TRBD2. Germline V gene lookup returns CDR1 MDHEN and CDR2 SYDVKM. J was trimmed by 2 bases and V by 6 bases; bases with no gene match: 3. This CDR3 comprises 15 residues. The CDR3 protein is CASSEGLAAYNEQFF. The CDR3 DNA reads as TGTGCCAGCAGCGAGGGACTAGCGGCCTACAATGAGCAGTTCTTC.

J is TRBJ2-3 and V is TRBV9; D is possibly TRBD2 (6 bases). The germline V gene encodes CDR1 SGDLS and CDR2 YYNGEE. The CDR3 runs to 15 residues. The V end lost 4 bases, the J end lost 1 base, and 13 bases lay between the germline ends. The CDR3 region is CASSPDGGGTDTQYF. DNA for the CDR3: TGTGCCAGCAGCCCTGACGGAGGGGGCACAGATACGCAGTATTTT. The full variable domain, rest sourced from reference TRBV9 and TRBJ2-3, is DSGVTQTPKHLITATGQRVTLRCSPRSGDLSVYWYQQSLDQGLQFLIQYYNGEERAKGNILERFSAQQFPDLHSELNLSSLELGDSALYFCASSPDGGGTDTQYFGPGTRLTVL.

The rearrangement joins TRBV6-7 to TRBJ2-7; TRBD1 might be the D (6 bases). TRBV6-7 is annotated as an ORF whose role is uncertain. Trimming pared 6 bases from V and 10 bases from J, leaving 19 bases between. The CDR3 runs to 13 residues. As DNA, the CDR3 is TGTGCCAGCAGATTTCCAACAGGGCCTCGACAGTACTTC. It specifies CASRFPTGPRQYF.

This clone appeared a few times. The chain has TRBV4-1 and TRBJ2-3; D remains unclear. Trimming took off 1 base at V and 1 base at J, with 9 bases between the two ends. The CDR3 has 15 residues. Germline CDR1 and CDR2: MGHRA and YSYEKL. The CDR3 nucleotides are TGCGCCAGCAGCCAAGGCTCTCTCGGCACAGATACGCAGTATTTT. This gives the protein CASSQGSLGTDTQYF.

The sample holds a few counts of this clone. The chain employs TRBV30 and TRBJ2-7; no definite D call. V dropped 0 bases and J dropped 4 bases, with 13 bases sitting between them. CDR3 size: 14 residues. Looked up from germline, CDR1 is GTSNPN and CDR2 is SVGIG (reference sequence). The CDR3 DNA sequence: TGTGCCTGGAGTGTACTCGGCTTTCAGTACGAGCAGTACTTC. Translating gives CAWSVLGFQYEQYF.

The chain uses TRBV5-6 and TRBJ1-2; D perhaps matches TRBD1 (5 bases). Trimming took off 2 bases at V and 6 bases at J, with 8 bases between the two ends. The CDR3 loop spans 12 amino acids. From germline, CDR1 is SGHDT and CDR2 YYEEEE. In DNA form, the CDR3 reads TGTGCCAGCAGCTTATGGGGGGATGGCTACACCTTC. Its protein product is CASSLWGDGYTF.

The gene calls are TRBV6-1 and TRBJ1-5; a possible D gene is TRBD1 (5 bases). Deletions cut 2 bases from V and 1 base from J, with 15 bases between. CDR1 MNHNS and CDR2 SASEGT come from the germline V gene. The CDR3 runs 17 residues. Written as DNA, the CDR3 is TGTGCCAGCAGTGAACCGGGTTTTTGGGACAGCAATCAGCCCCAGCATTTT. It translates to CASSEPGFWDSNQPQHF.

The rearrangement joins TRBV2 to TRBJ2-1; either TRBD1 or TRBD2 may fit D (5 bases each). Germline V gene data show CDR1 as SNHLY and CDR2 as FYNNEI. V shed 4 bases and J shed 0 bases, with 16 bases lying between them. The CDR3 totals 17 residues. The CDR3 nucleotides read TGTGCCAGCAGTGTCCTAATTACTGGGGGCTCCTACAATGAGCAGTTCTTC. As protein: CASSVLITGGSYNEQFF. Full variable domain (remainder filled in from reference TRBV2 and TRBJ2-1): EPEVTQTPSHQVTQMGQEVILRCVPISNHLYFYWYRQILGQKVEFLVSFYNNEISEKSEIFDDQFSVERPDGSNFTLKIRSTKLEDSAMYFCASSVLITGGSYNEQFFGPGTRLTVL.

This chain connects TRBV4-1 to TRBJ2-3; no firm D call. With 5 bases removed from V and 2 bases from J, the gap between germline ends came to 14 bases. Germline V gene sequence: CDR1 MGHRA, CDR2 YSYEKL. The CDR3 is 15 amino acids. This CDR3 reads CASSFRATSTDTQYF. CDR3 DNA: TGCGCCAGCAGCTTCCGGGCCACCTCCACAGATACGCAGTATTTT.

With respect to this clone: The junction does not match germline at one end; this may be a read error. V and J are TRBV7-7 and TRBJ2-7; either TRBD1 or TRBD2 may supply D (5 bases each). This CDR3 contains 12 residues. Germline-derived CDR1 and CDR2 are SSHAT and FNYEAQ (reference sequence). The DNA for the CDR3 is TGTGCTAGCAGCTTCTGGGACGGGGAGCAGTACTTC. It is translated as CASSFWDGEQYF.

This chain connects TRBV2 to TRBJ1-5, with D possibly matching TRBD1 (6 bases). The CDR3 totals 12 residues. With 6 bases removed from V and 4 bases from J, the gap between germline ends came to 7 bases. Per germline, CDR1 SNHLY and CDR2 FYNNEI. CDR3 coding DNA: TGTGCCAGCAGGCAGGGGAATCAGCCCCAGCATTTT. This gives the protein CASRQGNQPQHF.